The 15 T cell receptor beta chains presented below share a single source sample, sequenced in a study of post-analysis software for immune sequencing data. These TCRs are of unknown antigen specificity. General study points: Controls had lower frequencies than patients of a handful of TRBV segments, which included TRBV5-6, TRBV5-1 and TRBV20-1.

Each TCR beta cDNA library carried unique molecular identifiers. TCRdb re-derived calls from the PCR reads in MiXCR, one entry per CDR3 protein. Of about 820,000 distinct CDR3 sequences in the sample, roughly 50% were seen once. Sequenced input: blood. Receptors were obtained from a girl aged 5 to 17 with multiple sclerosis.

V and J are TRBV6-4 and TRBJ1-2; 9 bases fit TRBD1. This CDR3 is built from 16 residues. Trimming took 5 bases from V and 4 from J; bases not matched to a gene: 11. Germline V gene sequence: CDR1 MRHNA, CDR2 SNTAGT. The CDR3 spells CASSQTGTGQLYGYTF. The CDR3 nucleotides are TGTGCCAGCAGTCAAACCGGGACAGGGCAGCTCTATGGCTACACCTTC.

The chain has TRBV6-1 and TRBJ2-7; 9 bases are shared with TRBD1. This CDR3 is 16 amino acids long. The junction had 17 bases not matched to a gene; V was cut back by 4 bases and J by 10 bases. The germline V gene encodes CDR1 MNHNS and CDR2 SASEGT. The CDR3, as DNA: TGTGCCAGCAGTGGGAGGACAGGGGCCCGGTCGTCCACCCAGTACTTC. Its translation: CASSGRTGARSSTQYF.

The CDR3 protein is CASSLAALGAAYEQYF. CDR3 sequence (DNA): TGTGCCAGCAGTTTAGCGGCTCTGGGCGCCGCCTACGAGCAGTACTTC. This sequence joins TRBV12-3 or TRBV12-4 and TRBJ2-7; D uncertain. This CDR3 comprises 16 residues. Trimming took off 0 bases at V and 2 bases at J, with 14 bases between the two ends.

The CDR3 here is CASSMTTTEAFF. The CDR3 DNA reads as TGTGCCAGCAGCATGACAACCACTGAAGCTTTCTTT. The rearrangement uses TRBV5-5 and TRBJ1-1; no firm D call. CDR1 and CDR2 from the germline V gene are SGHKS and YYEKEE (reference sequence). Trimming took 4 bases from V and 4 from J, leaving 8 bases between them. This CDR3 is built from 12 residues.

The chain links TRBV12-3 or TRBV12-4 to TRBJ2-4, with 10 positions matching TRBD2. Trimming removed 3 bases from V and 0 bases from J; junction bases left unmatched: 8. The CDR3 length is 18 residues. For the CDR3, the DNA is TGTGCCAGCAGTTTTGGTCTAGCGGGGGAGCTAGCCAAAAACATTCAGTACTTC. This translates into CASSFGLAGELAKNIQYF.

CDR3 in amino acids: CSATGLAAYQETQYF. Here the CDR3 DNA reads TGCAGTGCCACTGGACTAGCGGCGTACCAAGAGACCCAGTACTTC. The J gene is TRBJ2-5, the V gene TRBV20-1; the match to TRBD2 covers 10 bases. V shed 6 bases and J 0 bases; nucleotides not matched to a gene: 7. The CDR3 contains 15 residues. The germline V gene has CDR1 DFQATT and CDR2 SNEGSKA (reference sequence).

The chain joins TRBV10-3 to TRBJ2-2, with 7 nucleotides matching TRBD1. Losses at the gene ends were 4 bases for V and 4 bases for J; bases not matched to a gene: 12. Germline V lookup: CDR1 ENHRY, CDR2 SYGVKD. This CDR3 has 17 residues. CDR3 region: CAISGWGRTGTTGELFF. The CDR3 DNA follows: TGTGCCATCAGTGGGTGGGGAAGGACAGGCACCACCGGGGAGCTGTTTTTT.

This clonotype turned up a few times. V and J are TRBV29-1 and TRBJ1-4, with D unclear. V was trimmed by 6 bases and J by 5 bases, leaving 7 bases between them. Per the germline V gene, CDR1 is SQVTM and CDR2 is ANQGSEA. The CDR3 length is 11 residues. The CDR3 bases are TGCAGCGTCGGGGTCAATGAAAAACTGTTTTTT. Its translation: CSVGVNEKLFF.

CDR3 sequence: CASSLAGLLGTDYGYTF. DNA for the CDR3: TGCGCCAGCAGCTTGGCGGGATTACTTGGGACCGACTATGGCTACACCTTC. The V gene is TRBV5-1, the J gene TRBJ1-2; weak D call: TRBD1 (5 bases). Trimming cost V 0 bases and J 3 bases, with 18 bases left between them. The CDR3 length is 17 residues. Germline V gene sequence: CDR1 SGHRS, CDR2 YFSETQ. Looking up the rest from reference TRBV5-1 and TRBJ1-2 gives the full variable domain: KAGVTQTPRYLIKTRGQQVTLSCSPISGHRSVSWYQQTPGQGLQFLFEYFSETQRNKGNFPGRFSGRQFSNSRSEMNVSTLELGDSALYLCASSLAGLLGTDYGYTFGSGTRLTVV.

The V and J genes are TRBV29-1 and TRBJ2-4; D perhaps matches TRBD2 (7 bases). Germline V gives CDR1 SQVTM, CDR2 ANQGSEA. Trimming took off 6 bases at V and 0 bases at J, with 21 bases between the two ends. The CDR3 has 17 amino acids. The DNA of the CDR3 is TGCAGCGTCCAGAGAGGGGGGGCAGGGTTAGCCAAAAACATTCAGTACTTC. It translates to CSVQRGGAGLAKNIQYF. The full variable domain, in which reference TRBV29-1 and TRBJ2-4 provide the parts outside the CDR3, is SAVISQKPSRDICQRGTSLTIQCQVDSQVTMMFWYRQQPGQSLTLIATANQGSEATYESGFVIDKFPISRPNLTFSTLTVSNMSPEDSSIYLCSVQRGGAGLAKNIQYFGAGTRLSVL.

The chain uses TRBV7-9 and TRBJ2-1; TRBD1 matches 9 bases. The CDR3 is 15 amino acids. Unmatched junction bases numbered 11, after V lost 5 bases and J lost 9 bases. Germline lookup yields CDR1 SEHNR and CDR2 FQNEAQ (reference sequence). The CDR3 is CASSLPGQGRGEQFF. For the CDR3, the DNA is TGTGCCAGCAGCCTACCGGGACAGGGAAGGGGTGAGCAGTTCTTC.

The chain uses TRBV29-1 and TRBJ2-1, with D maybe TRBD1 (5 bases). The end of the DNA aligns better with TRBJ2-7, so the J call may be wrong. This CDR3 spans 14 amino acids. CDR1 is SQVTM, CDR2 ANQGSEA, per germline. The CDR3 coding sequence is TGCAGCGTTGAACCCAGGGCCGATTACAATGAGCAGTACTTC. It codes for CSVEPRADYNEQYF.

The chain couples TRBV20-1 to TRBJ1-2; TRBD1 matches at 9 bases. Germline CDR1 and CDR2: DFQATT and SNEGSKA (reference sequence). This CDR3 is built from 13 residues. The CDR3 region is CRAGGQGSYGYTF. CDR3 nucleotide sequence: TGCAGGGCAGGGGGACAGGGCTCATATGGCTACACCTTC.

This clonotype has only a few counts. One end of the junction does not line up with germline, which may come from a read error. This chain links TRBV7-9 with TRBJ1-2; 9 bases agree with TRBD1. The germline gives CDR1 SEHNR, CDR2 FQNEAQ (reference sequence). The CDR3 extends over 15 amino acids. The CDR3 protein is CAGSLPGYRGHGYTF. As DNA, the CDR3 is TGTGCCGGCAGCCTACCCGGCTACAGGGGGCATGGCTACACCTTC.

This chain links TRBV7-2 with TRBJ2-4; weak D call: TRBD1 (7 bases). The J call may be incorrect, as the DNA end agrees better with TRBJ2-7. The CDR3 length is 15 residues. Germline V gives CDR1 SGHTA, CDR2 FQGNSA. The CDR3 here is CASSYAGQRSYEQYF. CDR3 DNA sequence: TGTGCCAGCAGCTATGCGGGACAGAGGAGTTACGAGCAGTACTTC.